These 3 T cell receptor beta chains came from one sample sequenced in a study of blood T cell repertoires in COVID-19 (dated by TCRdb to 2018 to 2020). The protocol used for the library was the immunoSEQ multiplex PCR assay. Here the immuneACCESS table is served through TCRdb, limited to in-frame sequences with V and J called. Missing clones are a known gap in these copies; in checked studies unresolved V genes cover under half, and the rest lacks a known reason. The sample yields a few hundred thousand clones; more than 75% were counted once. Together, the top ten hold about 9.4% of the sample. Sequenced input: PBMCs or T cells enriched from blood (not recorded which). These receptors were collected from a woman aged 18-29 years who had recovered from COVID-19.

This rearrangement joins TRBV6-5 to TRBJ1-5; D may be TRBD1 (5 bases). The germline V gene encodes CDR1 MNHEY and CDR2 SVGAGI. This CDR3 is built from 15 residues. V was shortened by 7 bases and J by 4 bases, with 17 bases between the two germline ends. CDR3 in DNA: TGTGCCAGCACCGAGTGGAGGGGCTGGAATCAGCCCCAGCATTTT. Translating gives CASTEWRGWNQPQHF.

The V gene is TRBV3-1 (or the pseudogene TRBV3-2), the J gene TRBJ1-1; D call uncertain. This CDR3 has 15 residues. V gave up 2 bases and J gave up 3 bases, with 13 bases separating them. Germline CDR1 LGHDT, CDR2 YNNKEL (reference sequence). The CDR3 sequence: CASSQLGLGDTEAFF. CDR3 in DNA: TGTGCCAGCAGCCAACTAGGTCTGGGAGACACTGAAGCTTTCTTT.

The genes are TRBV4-1 and TRBJ1-6; 9 bases align to TRBD1. Germline assignment: CDR1 MGHRA and CDR2 YSYEKL. This CDR3 is built from 20 residues. The V gene end was trimmed by 5 bases and the J gene end by 1 base; junction bases not matched to a gene: 15. In DNA form, the CDR3 reads TGCGCCAGCAGCATTTGGGCGGAACAGGGGGCTTGGTCCTATAATTCACCCCTCCACTTT. Translating gives CASSIWAEQGAWSYNSPLHF.